A selection of T cell receptor beta chains follows, all from one sample in a study of cytomegalovirus exposure and HLA in healthy donors. The data were produced by immunoSEQ multiplex PCR, yet TCRdb's version contains in-frame clones alone and is incomplete. The table has some 160,000 clones, 72% seen once. Sequencing was performed on PBMCs. These TCRs come from a middle-aged man in good health and CMV-seronegative. CDR3s include the opening cysteine and the closing phenylalanine or tryptophan. D genes are given only for firm matches. Clone size appears in some rows only: once, few, many, or a class for an expanded clone.

abundance: -; j_gene: TRBJ1-4; v_gene: TRBV14; d_gene: -; CDR3aa: CASSQEFSGTFNEKLFF; CDR3nt: TGTGCCAGCAGCCAAGAATTTTCGGGGACATTTAATGAAAAACTGTTTTTT
abundance: -; j_gene: TRBJ2-2; v_gene: TRBV6-5; d_gene: TRBD2; CDR3aa: CASSYLGLQNELFF; CDR3nt: TGTGCCAGCAGTTACTTGGGACTACAGAATGAACTGTTTTTT
abundance: -; j_gene: TRBJ1-2; v_gene: TRBV6-1; d_gene: -; CDR3aa: CASSDALGGGYTF; CDR3nt: TGTGCCAGCAGCGATGCCCTAGGAGGGGGCTACACCTTC
abundance: -; j_gene: TRBJ2-7; v_gene: TRBV2; d_gene: TRBD1; CDR3aa: CASITTGGPYEQYF; CDR3nt: TGTGCCAGCATCACGACAGGGGGCCCCTACGAGCAGTACTTC
abundance: -; j_gene: TRBJ2-1; v_gene: TRBV2; d_gene: TRBD1; CDR3aa: CASRRDSRTYNEQFF; CDR3nt: TGTGCCAGCAGGAGGGACAGCCGGACCTACAATGAGCAGTTCTTC
abundance: -; j_gene: TRBJ1-5; v_gene: TRBV19; d_gene: -; CDR3aa: CASSISGDESQPQHF; CDR3nt: TGTGCCAGTAGTATATCGGGGGATGAGTCTCAGCCCCAGCATTTT
abundance: -; j_gene: TRBJ2-5; v_gene: TRBV5-8; d_gene: TRBD2; CDR3aa: CASSLAGGSLMETQYF; CDR3nt: TGTGCCAGCAGCTTGGCCGGGGGGTCCTTGATGGAGACCCAGTACTTC
abundance: few; j_gene: TRBJ1-6; v_gene: TRBV6-6; d_gene: -; CDR3aa: CASSTGTSSYNSPLHF; CDR3nt: TGTGCCAGCAGTACAGGGACGAGCTCCTATAATTCACCCCTCCACTTT
abundance: few; j_gene: TRBJ2-1; v_gene: TRBV7-2; d_gene: -; CDR3aa: CASSRFAREYNEQFF; CDR3nt: TGTGCCAGCAGCCGATTCGCCCGCGAATACAATGAGCAGTTCTTC
abundance: few; j_gene: TRBJ2-1; v_gene: TRBV19; d_gene: -; CDR3aa: CASSIFSGEQFF; CDR3nt: TGTGCCAGTAGTATTTTTAGCGGAGAGCAGTTCTTC
abundance: -; j_gene: TRBJ2-5; v_gene: TRBV4-1; d_gene: TRBD2; CDR3aa: CASSQPLAGKTKETQYF; CDR3nt: TGCGCCAGCAGCCAACCCCTAGCGGGGAAAACAAAAGAGACCCAGTACTTC
abundance: few; j_gene: TRBJ2-3; v_gene: TRBV7-9; d_gene: TRBD1; CDR3aa: CASSWDRGSTDTQYF; CDR3nt: TGTGCCAGCAGCTGGGACAGGGGGAGCACAGATACGCAGTATTTT
abundance: few; j_gene: TRBJ2-2; v_gene: TRBV5-6; d_gene: TRBD2; CDR3aa: CASSLAGGGTGELFF; CDR3nt: TGTGCCAGCAGCTTGGCCGGGGGGGGCACCGGGGAGCTGTTTTTT
abundance: -; j_gene: TRBJ1-1; v_gene: TRBV20-1; d_gene: -; CDR3aa: CSAMTDTEAFF; CDR3nt: TGCAGTGCGATGACAGACACTGAAGCTTTCTTT
abundance: -; j_gene: TRBJ1-3; v_gene: TRBV19; d_gene: -; CDR3aa: CASTPPVAGTLLSGNTIYF; CDR3nt: TGTGCCAGTACCCCCCCGGTCGCCGGGACACTGCTCTCTGGAAACACCATATATTTT
abundance: -; j_gene: TRBJ1-3; v_gene: TRBV7-6; d_gene: -; CDR3aa: CASTQGRGDSGNTIYF; CDR3nt: TGTGCCAGCACCCAAGGGCGGGGGGACTCTGGAAACACCATATATTTT
abundance: -; j_gene: TRBJ2-7; v_gene: TRBV5-4; d_gene: TRBD2; CDR3aa: CASSRRLAGDYYEQYF; CDR3nt: TGTGCCAGCAGCCGCCGACTAGCGGGAGACTACTACGAGCAGTACTTC
abundance: -; j_gene: TRBJ1-2; v_gene: TRBV28; d_gene: TRBD1; CDR3aa: CASSPHRGRSYGYTF; CDR3nt: TGTGCCAGCAGTCCCCACAGGGGGCGCTCCTATGGCTACACCTTC
abundance: -; j_gene: TRBJ2-6; v_gene: TRBV29-1; d_gene: -; CDR3aa: CSVEASGANVLTF; CDR3nt: TGCAGCGTTGAGGCCTCTGGGGCCAACGTCCTGACTTTC
abundance: -; j_gene: TRBJ2-7; v_gene: TRBV19; d_gene: -; CDR3aa: CASSMKPTGRYEQYF; CDR3nt: TGTGCCAGTAGTATGAAACCCACAGGGAGATACGAGCAGTACTTC
abundance: once; j_gene: TRBJ1-1; v_gene: TRBV7-9; d_gene: TRBD1; CDR3aa: CASSFRGRVTEAFF; CDR3nt: TGTGCCAGCAGCTTCAGGGGGCGGGTCACTGAAGCTTTCTTT
abundance: -; j_gene: TRBJ2-1; v_gene: TRBV15; d_gene: TRBD2; CDR3aa: CATSRGPLQRGNNEQFF; CDR3nt: TGTGCCACCAGCAGAGGCCCCTTGCAGCGGGGAAACAATGAGCAGTTCTTC
abundance: once; j_gene: TRBJ2-7; v_gene: TRBV6-4; d_gene: TRBD1; CDR3aa: CASSDRTGYNGFLIYEQYF; CDR3nt: TGTGCCAGCAGTGACAGGACAGGGTATAACGGGTTTTTAATCTACGAGCAGTACTTC
abundance: few; j_gene: TRBJ2-3; v_gene: TRBV5-1; d_gene: TRBD2; CDR3aa: CASSPSSGQDTQYF; CDR3nt: TGCGCCAGCAGCCCTTCTAGCGGCCAAGATACGCAGTATTTT
abundance: once; j_gene: TRBJ2-7; v_gene: TRBV6-5; d_gene: TRBD2; CDR3aa: CASSYPRGRDSYEQYF; CDR3nt: TGTGCCAGCAGTTACCCTCGGGGGAGGGATTCCTACGAGCAGTACTTC
abundance: -; j_gene: TRBJ1-2; v_gene: TRBV6-5; d_gene: -; CDR3aa: CASSYDPGLDYGYTF; CDR3nt: TGTGCCAGCAGTTACGATCCAGGGCTTGATTATGGCTACACCTTC
abundance: -; j_gene: TRBJ2-4; v_gene: TRBV5-6; d_gene: -; CDR3aa: CASSLAPGNIQYF; CDR3nt: TGTGCCAGCAGCTTGGCTCCGGGAAACATTCAGTACTTC
abundance: -; j_gene: TRBJ2-1; v_gene: TRBV7-6; d_gene: TRBD1; CDR3aa: CASSLRDSYNEQFF; CDR3nt: TGTGCCAGCAGCTTACGGGACAGTTACAATGAGCAGTTCTTC
abundance: -; j_gene: TRBJ1-4; v_gene: TRBV27; d_gene: TRBD1; CDR3aa: CASMPGTGGRREKLFF; CDR3nt: TGTGCCAGCATGCCAGGGACAGGGGGCCGTCGGGAAAAACTGTTTTTT
abundance: -; j_gene: TRBJ2-2; v_gene: TRBV7-9; d_gene: -; CDR3aa: CASSLGGGSTGELFF; CDR3nt: TGTGCCAGCAGCTTAGGTGGTGGGAGCACCGGGGAGCTGTTTTTT
abundance: -; j_gene: TRBJ1-2; v_gene: TRBV27; d_gene: TRBD1; CDR3aa: CASSLLGQGLVGYTF; CDR3nt: TGTGCCAGCAGCCTCCTAGGACAGGGTTTGGTGGGCTACACCTTC
abundance: -; j_gene: TRBJ1-4; v_gene: TRBV28; d_gene: TRBD1; CDR3aa: CATQTGGYEKLFF; CDR3nt: TGTGCCACCCAGACAGGGGGGTATGAAAAACTGTTTTTT